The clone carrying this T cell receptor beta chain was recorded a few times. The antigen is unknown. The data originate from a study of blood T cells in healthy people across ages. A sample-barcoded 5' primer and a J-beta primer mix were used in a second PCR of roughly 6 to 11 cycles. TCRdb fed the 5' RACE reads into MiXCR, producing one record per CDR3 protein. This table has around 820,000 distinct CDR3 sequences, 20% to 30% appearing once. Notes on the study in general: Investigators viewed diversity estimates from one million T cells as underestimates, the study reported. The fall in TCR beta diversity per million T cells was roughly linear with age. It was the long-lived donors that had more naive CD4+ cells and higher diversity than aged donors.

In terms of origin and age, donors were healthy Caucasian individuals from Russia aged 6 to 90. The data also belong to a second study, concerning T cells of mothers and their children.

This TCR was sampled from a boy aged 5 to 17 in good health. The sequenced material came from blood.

CDR3 region: CSVRTPGGVYDEQFF. The CDR3 nucleotides are TGCAGCGTTCGAACTCCCGGGGGGGTCTATGATGAGCAGTTCTTC. The chain has TRBV29-1 and TRBJ2-1, with 8 bases fitting TRBD2. The CDR3 has 15 residues. The J segment lost 8 bases and the V segment lost 5 bases, leaving 14 bases of the junction unmatched. Germline V gene sequence: CDR1 SQVTM, CDR2 ANQGSEA.